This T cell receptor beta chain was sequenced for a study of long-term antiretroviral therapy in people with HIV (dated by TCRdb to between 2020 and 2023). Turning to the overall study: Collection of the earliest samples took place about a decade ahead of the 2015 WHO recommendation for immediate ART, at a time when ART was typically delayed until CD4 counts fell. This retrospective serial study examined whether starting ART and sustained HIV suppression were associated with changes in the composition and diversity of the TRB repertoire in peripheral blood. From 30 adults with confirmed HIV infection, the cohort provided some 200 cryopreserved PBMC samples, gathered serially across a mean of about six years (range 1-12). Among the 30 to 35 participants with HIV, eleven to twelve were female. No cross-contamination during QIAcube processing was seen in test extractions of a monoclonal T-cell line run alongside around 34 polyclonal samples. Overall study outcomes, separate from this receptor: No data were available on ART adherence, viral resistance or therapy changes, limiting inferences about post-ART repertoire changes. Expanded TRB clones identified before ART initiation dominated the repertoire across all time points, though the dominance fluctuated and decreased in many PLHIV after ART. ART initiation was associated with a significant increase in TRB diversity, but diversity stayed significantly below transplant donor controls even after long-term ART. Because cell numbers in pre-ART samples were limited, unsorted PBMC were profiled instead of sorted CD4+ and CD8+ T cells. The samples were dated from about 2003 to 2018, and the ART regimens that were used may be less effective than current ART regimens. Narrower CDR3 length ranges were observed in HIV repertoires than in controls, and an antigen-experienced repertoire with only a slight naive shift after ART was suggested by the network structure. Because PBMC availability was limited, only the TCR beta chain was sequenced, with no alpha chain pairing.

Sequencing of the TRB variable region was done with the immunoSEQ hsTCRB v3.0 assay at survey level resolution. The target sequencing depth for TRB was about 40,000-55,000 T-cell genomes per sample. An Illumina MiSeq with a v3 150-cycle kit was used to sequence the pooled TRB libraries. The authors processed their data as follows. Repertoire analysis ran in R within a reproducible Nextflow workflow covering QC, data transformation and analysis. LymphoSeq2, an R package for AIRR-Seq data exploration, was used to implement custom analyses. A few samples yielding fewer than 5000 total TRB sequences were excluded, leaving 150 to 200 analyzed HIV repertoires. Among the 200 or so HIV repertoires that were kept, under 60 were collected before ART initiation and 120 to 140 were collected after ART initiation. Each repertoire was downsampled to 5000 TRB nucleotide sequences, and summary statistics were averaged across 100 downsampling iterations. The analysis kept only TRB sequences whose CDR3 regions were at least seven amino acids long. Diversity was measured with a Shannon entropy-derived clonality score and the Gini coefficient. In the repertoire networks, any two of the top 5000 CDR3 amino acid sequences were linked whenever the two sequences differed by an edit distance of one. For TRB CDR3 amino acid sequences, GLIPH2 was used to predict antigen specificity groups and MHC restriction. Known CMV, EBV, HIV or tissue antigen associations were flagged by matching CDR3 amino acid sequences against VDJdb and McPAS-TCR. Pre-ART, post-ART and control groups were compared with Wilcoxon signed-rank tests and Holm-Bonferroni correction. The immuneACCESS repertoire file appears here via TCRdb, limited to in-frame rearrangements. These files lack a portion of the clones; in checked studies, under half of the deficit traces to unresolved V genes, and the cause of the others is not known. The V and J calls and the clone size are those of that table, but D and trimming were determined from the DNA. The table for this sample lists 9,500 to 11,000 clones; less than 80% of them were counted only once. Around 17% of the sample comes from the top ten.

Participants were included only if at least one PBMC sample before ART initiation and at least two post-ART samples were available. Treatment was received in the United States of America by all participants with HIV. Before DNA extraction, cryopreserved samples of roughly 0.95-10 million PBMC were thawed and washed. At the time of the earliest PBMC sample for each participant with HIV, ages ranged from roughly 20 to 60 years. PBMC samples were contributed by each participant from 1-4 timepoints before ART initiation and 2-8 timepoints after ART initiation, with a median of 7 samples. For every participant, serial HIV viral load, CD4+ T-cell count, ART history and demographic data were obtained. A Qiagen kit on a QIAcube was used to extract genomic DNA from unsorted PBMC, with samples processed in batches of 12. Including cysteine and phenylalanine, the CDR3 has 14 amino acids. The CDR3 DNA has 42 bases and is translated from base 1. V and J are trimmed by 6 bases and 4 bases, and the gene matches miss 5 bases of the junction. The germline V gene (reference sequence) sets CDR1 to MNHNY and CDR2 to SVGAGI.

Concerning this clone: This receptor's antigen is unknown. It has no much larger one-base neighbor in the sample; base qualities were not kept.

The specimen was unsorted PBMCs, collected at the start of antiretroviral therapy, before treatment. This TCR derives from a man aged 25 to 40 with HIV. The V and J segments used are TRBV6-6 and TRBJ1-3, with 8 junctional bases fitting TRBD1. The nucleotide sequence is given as TGTGCCAGCAGGGACAGGGAAACGGGAAACACCATATATTTT. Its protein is CASRDRETGNTIYF.